Sequencing of this T cell receptor (beta chain) was carried out in a study of cytomegalovirus exposure and HLA in healthy donors. Looked up from germline, CDR1 is SGDLS and CDR2 is YYNGEE. CDR3 size: 12 residues. Trimming took off 2 bases at V and 11 bases at J, with 10 bases between the two ends. Primers: 60 Vbeta forward and 13 Jbeta reverse. Sequenced by immunoSEQ multiplex PCR; TCRdb stores in-frame clones only, minus some. This sample has over 150,000 clones, with 65% to 80% found just once. The sample comprised PBMCs. The TCR comes from a man between 18 and 35 years old in good health and CMV-seronegative. The V and J genes are TRBV9 and TRBJ2-2; D is possibly TRBD2 (5 bases). The CDR3 coding sequence is TGTGCCAGCAGCGTGAGAGGGTTCGAGCTGTTTTTT. The encoded protein is CASSVRGFELFF.